This T cell receptor beta chain stems from a study of Ad26.COV2.S vaccination and SARS-CoV-2 variants. This clone was picked up a small number of times. The method was immunoSEQ multiplex PCR; TCRdb's version includes in-frame clones alone and lacks a portion of them. The table lists fewer than 400,000 clones, approximately 91% of them singletons. The CDR3 sequence is 13 residues long. Trimming shortened V by 5 bases and J by 1 base, and 8 bases separated the two germline ends. Described treatment: over 15 received Ad26.COV2.S at low or high dose, single or two shots; about 5 received placebo; per-sample allocation not given. The investigators took samples on day 63 after the first vaccine or placebo injection.

This sequence joins TRBV12-3 or TRBV12-4 and TRBJ1-1; D call uncertain. Sequenced here: peripheral blood, sampled in a trial of Ad26.COV2.S vaccine versus placebo. This sequence originates from a person between 18 and 65 years old who received the Ad26.COV2.S COVID-19 vaccine or a placebo. The CDR3 spells CASSPTQNTEAFF. DNA of the CDR3: TGTGCCAGCAGTCCAACACAGAACACTGAAGCTTTCTTT.